This T cell receptor beta chain was recorded in a study of CD8+CD57+ T cells in acquired aplastic anemia. Points from the study as a whole: Twenty-nine shared CD8+ CDR3s appeared highly expressed within patients' immunodominant clones.

Sequenced patients had shown CD8+CD57+ cell expansion by flow cytometry. Of note for this clonotype: The antigen is unknown. A single base separates this from a much larger clone, so it may be a read error.

This CDR3 comprises 14 residues. The ends lost 5 bases at V and 12 bases at J; junction bases unmatched: 11. Germline V gene sequence: CDR1 SGHVS, CDR2 FNYEAQ. Genomic DNA was employed as the template in profiling TCR beta VDJ and CDR3. TCRdb recomputed calls from the reads with MiXCR, one row per CDR3 protein. This sample yields fewer than 250,000 distinct CDR3 sequences, of which around 45% are seen a single time; 7% to 10% belongs to the top ten. This TCR came from a human donor with aplastic anemia. The material sequenced was sorted CD4+, CD8+, or CD8+CD57+ T cells (not recorded which) from PBMCs. V and J are TRBV7-6 and TRBJ1-4, with 8 bases aligning to TRBD1. CDR3 DNA sequence: TGTGCCAGCAGCCTACGACAGGGGATTGGAGAACTGTTTTTT. Its translation is CASSLRQGIGELFF.